This T cell receptor beta chain was profiled in a study of identical twins. Study findings and constraints: There was an excess of low generation probability in the out-of-frame alpha sequences that twins shared. Beta out-of-frame twin sharing showed a weaker excess.

The CDR3 contains 16 residues. The germline CDR1 and CDR2 sequences are MNHEY and SVGAGI. V was shortened by 6 bases and J by 0 bases, with 15 bases between the two germline ends. In TCRdb, the 5' RACE reads were re-called with MiXCR into one record per CDR3 protein. In the table there are more than 1.5 million distinct CDR3 sequences, about 32% of which are singletons. A word on this clonotype: No antigen is known for it.

The source is a newborn girl in good health. Material for sequencing was cord blood. The chain combines TRBV6-5 with TRBJ2-1; D may correspond to TRBD1 or TRBD2 (6 bases each). CDR3 coding DNA: TGTGCCAGCAGACCAGACAGGACTATCTCCTACAATGAGCAGTTCTTC. It is translated as CASRPDRTISYNEQFF.